Sequencing of this T cell receptor beta chain was carried out in a study of blood T cell repertoires in COVID-19. This clone appeared once. The germline gives CDR1 SGHAT, CDR2 FQNNGV. CDR3 length: 14 residues. Deletions cut 3 bases from V and 0 bases from J, with 8 bases between. Here immunoSEQ multiplex PCR was the method, and the copy in TCRdb shows in-frame clones only, minus some. The profile shows roughly 400,000 clones, roughly 89% of them singletons. V and J are TRBV11-2 and TRBJ2-5; D remains unclear. Sequenced sample: PBMCs or T cells enriched from blood (not recorded which). The clonotype comes from a woman aged 45-65 years who had recovered from COVID-19. CDR3 sequence: CASSFQRHQETQYF. The DNA of the CDR3 is TGTGCCAGCAGCTTCCAGAGGCACCAAGAGACCCAGTACTTC.